This record concerns one T cell receptor (beta chain) sequence. This sample was included in a study of blood T cell repertoires in COVID-19. Authors' processing steps: Amplification of reference gene primers was used by the study to estimate nucleated cell counts. The assay was immunoSEQ multiplex PCR, and TCRdb's table has in-frame clones only and misses some. That table furnishes V, J and clone size, whereas the DNA furnished D and trimming. This sample has roughly 100,000 clones, with around 90% found just once. With V trimmed by 4 bases and J by 7 bases, 9 bases remained unmatched. Germline lookup yields CDR1 MDHEN and CDR2 SYDVKM. The CDR3 runs to 15 residues.

The chain is built from TRBV28 and TRBJ2-7; TRBD1 agrees at 11 bases. The sample comprised peripheral blood. The sequence derives from a woman in her 70s with acute or convalescent COVID-19. CDR3 residues: CASSSHGQGAPEQYF. CDR3 bases: TGTGCCAGCAGTTCCCATGGACAGGGGGCGCCGGAGCAGTACTTC.